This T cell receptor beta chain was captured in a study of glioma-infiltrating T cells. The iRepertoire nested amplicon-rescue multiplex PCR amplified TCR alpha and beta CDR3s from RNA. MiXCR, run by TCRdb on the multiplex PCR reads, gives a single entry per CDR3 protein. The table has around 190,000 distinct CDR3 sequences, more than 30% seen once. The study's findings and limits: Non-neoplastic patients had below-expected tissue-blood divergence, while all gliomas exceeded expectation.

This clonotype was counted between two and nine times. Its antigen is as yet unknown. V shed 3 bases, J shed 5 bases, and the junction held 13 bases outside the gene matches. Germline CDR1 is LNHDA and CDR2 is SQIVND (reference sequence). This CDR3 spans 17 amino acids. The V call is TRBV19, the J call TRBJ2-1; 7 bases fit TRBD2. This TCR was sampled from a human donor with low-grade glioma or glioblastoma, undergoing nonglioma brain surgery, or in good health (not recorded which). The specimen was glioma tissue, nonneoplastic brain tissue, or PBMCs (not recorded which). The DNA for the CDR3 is TGTGCCAGTAGTATTGACCGCCCGGGGGGAGAGAACAATGAGCAGTTCTTC. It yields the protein CASSIDRPGGENNEQFF.